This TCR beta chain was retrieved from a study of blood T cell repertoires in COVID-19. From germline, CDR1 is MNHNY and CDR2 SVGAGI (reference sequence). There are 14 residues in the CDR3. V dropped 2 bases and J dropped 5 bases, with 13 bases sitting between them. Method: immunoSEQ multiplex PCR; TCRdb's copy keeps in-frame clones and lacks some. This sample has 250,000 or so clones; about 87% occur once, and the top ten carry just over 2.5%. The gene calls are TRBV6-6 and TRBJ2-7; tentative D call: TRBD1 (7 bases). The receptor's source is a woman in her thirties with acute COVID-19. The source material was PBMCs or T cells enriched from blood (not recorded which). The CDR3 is CASSYEDREDEQYF. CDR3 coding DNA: TGTGCCAGCAGTTACGAAGACAGGGAGGACGAGCAGTACTTC.